This T cell receptor (beta chain) was retrieved from a study of cytomegalovirus exposure and HLA in healthy donors. Findings and limits, study-wide: Testing in vitro showed three CMV-associated chains specific for CMV antigens. In the roughly 120 validation repertoires, a later analysis found that first-cohort TCR clusters tended to co-occur. Among TCR beta chains, those listed as cytomegalovirus-associated numbered more than 150.

CDR1 is SGHRS, CDR2 YFSETQ, per germline. Trimming left V 4 bases short and J 3 bases short, with 11 bases between. The CDR3 spans 14 residues. Details on this clone: Antigen: not known.

The donors were members of the validation cohort comprising about 130 subjects, separate from the roughly 700-subject first cohort. The assay was immunoSEQ multiplex PCR, and TCRdb's table has in-frame clones only and misses some. The table includes about 200,000 clones, around 86% detected once. This TCR was sampled from a woman under 30 in good health and CMV-seronegative. Sequenced sample: PBMCs. The chain links TRBV5-1 to TRBJ2-1, with D possibly matching TRBD2 (6 bases). Written as DNA, the CDR3 is TGCGCCAGCAGCCCGACGGGGGACTACAATGAGCAGTTCTTC. As protein: CASSPTGDYNEQFF.